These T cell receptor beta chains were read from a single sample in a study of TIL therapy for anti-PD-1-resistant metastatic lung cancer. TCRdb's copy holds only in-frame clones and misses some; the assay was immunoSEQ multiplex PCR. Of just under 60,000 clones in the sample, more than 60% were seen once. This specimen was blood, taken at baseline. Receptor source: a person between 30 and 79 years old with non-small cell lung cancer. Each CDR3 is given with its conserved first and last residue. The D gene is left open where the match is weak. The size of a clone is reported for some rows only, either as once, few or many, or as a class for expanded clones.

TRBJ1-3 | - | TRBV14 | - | TGTGCCAGCAGCCAAGGCTTCCTCTCTGGAAACACCATATATTTT | CASSQGFLSGNTIYF
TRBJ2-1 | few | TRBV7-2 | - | TGTGCCAGCAGCTTCCAGGGAGGCAATGAGCAGTTCTTC | CASSFQGGNEQFF
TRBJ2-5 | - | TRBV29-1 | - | TGCAGCGTTGACGGCGGGACCGGGCCTCAAGAGACCCAGTACTTC | CSVDGGTGPQETQYF
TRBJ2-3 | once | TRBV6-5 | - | TGTGCCAGCAGTTACTCGCCGGGAGACGGTACGCAGTATTTT | CASSYSPGDGTQYF
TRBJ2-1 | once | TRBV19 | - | TGTGCCAGTAGTATATATCTGAGCTCCTACAATGAGCAGTTCTTC | CASSIYLSSYNEQFF
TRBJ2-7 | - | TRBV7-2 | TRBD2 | TGTGCCAGCAGGCGGACTAGCGGAGGCGAGCAGTACTTC | CASRRTSGGEQYF
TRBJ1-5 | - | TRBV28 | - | TGTGCCAGCAGTTTTCCGACACTCAGCAATCAGCCCCAGCATTTT | CASSFPTLSNQPQHF
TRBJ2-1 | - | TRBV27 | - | TGTGCCAGCAGCAAATCGGAAGGTTTGAACAATGAGCAGTTCTTC | CASSKSEGLNNEQFF
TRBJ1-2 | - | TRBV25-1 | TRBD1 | TGTGCCAGCAGTGAATACGGGACAGGGGGCTACACCTTC | CASSEYGTGGYTF
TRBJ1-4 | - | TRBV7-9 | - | TGTGCCAGCAGCTTAAGGGTGACAGGTCTTAATGAAAAACTGTTTTTT | CASSLRVTGLNEKLFF
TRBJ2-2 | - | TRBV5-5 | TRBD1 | TGTGCCAGCAGCCAGGGGGTGGGGACCGGGGAGCTGTTTTTT | CASSQGVGTGELFF
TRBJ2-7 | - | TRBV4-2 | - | TGTGCCAGCAGCCAAGATATGGTTTTAACTATTCCCTACGAGCAGTACTTC | CASSQDMVLTIPYEQYF
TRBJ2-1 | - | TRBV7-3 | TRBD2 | TGTGCCAGCAGCTTGGGACTAGCGGGAGTGGGTGAGCAGTTCTTC | CASSLGLAGVGEQFF
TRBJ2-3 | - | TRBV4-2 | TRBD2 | TGTGCCAGCAGCCAAGATGATAGCGGGAGCCGGACAGATACGCAGTATTTT | CASSQDDSGSRTDTQYF
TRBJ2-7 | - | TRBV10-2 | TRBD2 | TGCGCCAGCAGTGAGCGGGGGGGACCAGGCGAGCAGTACTTC | CASSERGGPGEQYF
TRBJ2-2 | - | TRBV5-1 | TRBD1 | TGCGCCAGCAGCTTGAGAACAGGGGGCGACGACACCGGGGAGCTGTTTTTT | CASSLRTGGDDTGELFF
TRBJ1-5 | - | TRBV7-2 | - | TGTGCCAGCAGTATGGAACGAAATCAGCCCCAGCATTTT | CASSMERNQPQHF
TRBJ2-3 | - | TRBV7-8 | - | TGTGCCAGCAGCCCATACGGAGGAGTTAGCACAGATACGCAGTATTTT | CASSPYGGVSTDTQYF
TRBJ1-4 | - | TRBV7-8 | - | TGTGCCAGCAGCCCACGGTTCCAGGGTGAAAAACTGTTTTTT | CASSPRFQGEKLFF
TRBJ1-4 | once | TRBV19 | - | TGTGCCAGTAGTACGCGCGATGCAACTAATGAAAAACTGTTTTTT | CASSTRDATNEKLFF
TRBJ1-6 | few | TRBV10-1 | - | TGCGCCAGCAGTGAGTCGGGGAATTCACCCCTCCACTTT | CASSESGNSPLHF
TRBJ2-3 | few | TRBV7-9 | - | TGTGCCAGCAGCTTTACCGGGGTTGCAGATACGCAGTATTTT | CASSFTGVADTQYF
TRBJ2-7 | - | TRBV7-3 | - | TGTGCCAGCAGCCCGTTCAGCTCCTACGAGCAGTACTTC | CASSPFSSYEQYF
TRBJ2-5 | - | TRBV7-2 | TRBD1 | TGTGCCAGCAGCCCGGGACAGTACCAAGAGACCCAGTACTTC | CASSPGQYQETQYF
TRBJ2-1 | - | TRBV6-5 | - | TGTGCCAGCAGTTTAGAGGGACTCCATCCCTACAATGAGCAGTTCTTC | CASSLEGLHPYNEQFF
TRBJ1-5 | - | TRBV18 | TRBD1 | TGTGCCAGCTCACCATTAAGGACAGGGTCTAATAGCAATCAGCCCCAGCATTTT | CASSPLRTGSNSNQPQHF
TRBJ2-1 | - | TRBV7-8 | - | TGTGCCAGCAGCATTAGCATGGGCAGTGAGCAGTTCTTC | CASSISMGSEQFF
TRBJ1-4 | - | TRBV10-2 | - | TGCGCCACCCGGTCGAGCGGGGGACTTAATGAAAAACTGTTTTTT | CATRSSGGLNEKLFF
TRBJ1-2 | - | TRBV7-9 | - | TGTGCCAGCAGCTCAGACAAGGCAGTACATTTCTTCTATGGCTACACCTTC | CASSSDKAVHFFYGYTF
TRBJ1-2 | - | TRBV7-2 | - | TGTGCCAGCAGCTTCCAGGGAACTGGTGGCTACACCTTC | CASSFQGTGGYTF